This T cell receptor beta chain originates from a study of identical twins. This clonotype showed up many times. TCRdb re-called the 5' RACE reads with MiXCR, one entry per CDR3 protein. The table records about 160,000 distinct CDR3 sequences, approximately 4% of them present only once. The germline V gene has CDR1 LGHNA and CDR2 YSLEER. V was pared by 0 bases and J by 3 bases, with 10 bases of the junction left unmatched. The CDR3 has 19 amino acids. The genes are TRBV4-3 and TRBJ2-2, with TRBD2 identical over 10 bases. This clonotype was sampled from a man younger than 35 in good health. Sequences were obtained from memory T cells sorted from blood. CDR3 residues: CASSQELPSGSTDTGELFF. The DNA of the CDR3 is TGCGCCAGCAGCCAAGAACTCCCTAGCGGGAGTACGGACACCGGGGAGCTGTTTTTT.